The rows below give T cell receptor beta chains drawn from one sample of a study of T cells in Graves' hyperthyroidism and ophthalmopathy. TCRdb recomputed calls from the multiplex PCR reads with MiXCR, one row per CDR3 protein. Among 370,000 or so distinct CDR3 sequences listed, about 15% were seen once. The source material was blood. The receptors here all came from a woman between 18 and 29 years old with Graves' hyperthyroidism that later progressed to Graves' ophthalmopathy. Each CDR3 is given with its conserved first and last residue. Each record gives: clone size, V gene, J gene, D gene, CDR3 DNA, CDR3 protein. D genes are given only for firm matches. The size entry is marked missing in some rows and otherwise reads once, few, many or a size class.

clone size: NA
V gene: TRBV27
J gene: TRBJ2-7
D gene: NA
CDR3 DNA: TGTGCCAGCAGTATTTCAGCGGGACACGGATACGAGCAGTACTTC
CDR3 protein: CASSISAGHGYEQYF

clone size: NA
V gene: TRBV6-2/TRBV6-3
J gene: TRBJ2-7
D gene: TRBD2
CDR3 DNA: TGTGCCAGCAGGGTCCTAGGCGGGAGCGGGCGGCAGTACTTC
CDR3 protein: CASRVLGGSGRQYF

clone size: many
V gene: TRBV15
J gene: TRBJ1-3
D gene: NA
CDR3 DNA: TGTGCCACCAGCAGAGTCGGGACGGACGGAAACACCATATATTTT
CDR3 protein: CATSRVGTDGNTIYF

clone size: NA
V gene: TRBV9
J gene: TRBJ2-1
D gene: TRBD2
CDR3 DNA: TGTGCCAGCAGCCCTCCGGGGCGGGCCGGGACTAGCGCTTACAATGAGCAGTTCTTC
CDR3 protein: CASSPPGRAGTSAYNEQFF

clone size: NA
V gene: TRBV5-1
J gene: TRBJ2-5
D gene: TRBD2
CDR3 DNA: TGCGCCAGCAGCTTACAAGCGGGAGAAGAGACCCAGTACTTC
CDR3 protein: CASSLQAGEETQYF

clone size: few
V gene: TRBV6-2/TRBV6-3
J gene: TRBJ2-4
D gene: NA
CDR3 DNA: TGTGCCAGCAGTTTAGGCTTAAAAAACATTCAGTACTTC
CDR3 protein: CASSLGLKNIQYF

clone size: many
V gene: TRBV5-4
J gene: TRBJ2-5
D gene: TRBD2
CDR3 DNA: TGTGCCAGCAGCTGGGGAACCGGGACTAGCGGCGAGACCCAGTACTTC
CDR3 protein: CASSWGTGTSGETQYF

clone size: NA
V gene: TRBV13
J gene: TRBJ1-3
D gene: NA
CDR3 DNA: TGTGCCAGCAGCGTAGGTCGGACGGCCGACTCTGGAAACACCATATATTTT
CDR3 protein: CASSVGRTADSGNTIYF

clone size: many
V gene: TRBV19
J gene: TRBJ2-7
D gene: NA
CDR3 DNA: TGTGCCAGTAGTATATGGGGGAGTGGCGGCGAGCAGTACTTC
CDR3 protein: CASSIWGSGGEQYF

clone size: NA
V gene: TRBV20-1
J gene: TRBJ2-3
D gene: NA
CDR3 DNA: TGCAGTGCGGTGGGGATCACAGATACGCAGTATTTT
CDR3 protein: CSAVGITDTQYF

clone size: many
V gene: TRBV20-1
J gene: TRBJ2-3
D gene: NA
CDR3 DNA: TGCAGTGCTAGAGATTTTTCGGGACAAGATACGCAGTATTTT
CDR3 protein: CSARDFSGQDTQYF

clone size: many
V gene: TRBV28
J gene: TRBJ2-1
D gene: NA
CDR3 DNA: TGTGCCAGCAGCCCTCCCCGCTGGGAGCAGTTCTTC
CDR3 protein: CASSPPRWEQFF

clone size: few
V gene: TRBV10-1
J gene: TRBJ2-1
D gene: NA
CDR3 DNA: TGCGCCAGCAGTCAGGGGGGGATATACAATGAGCAGTTCTTC
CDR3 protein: CASSQGGIYNEQFF

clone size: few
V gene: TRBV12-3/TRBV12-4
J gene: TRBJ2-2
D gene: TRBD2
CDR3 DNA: TGTGCCAGCAGTTTCTTAGCGGGATTTAACACCGGGGAGCTGTTTTTT
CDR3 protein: CASSFLAGFNTGELFF

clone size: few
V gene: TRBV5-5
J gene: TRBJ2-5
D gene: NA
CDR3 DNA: TGTGCCAGCAGCTCGGGTGTCCAGATTCAAGAGACCCAGTACTTC
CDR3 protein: CASSSGVQIQETQYF

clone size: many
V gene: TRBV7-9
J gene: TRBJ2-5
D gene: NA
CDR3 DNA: TGTGCCAGCAGCTTGCCTCAGGTGGCGTATCAAGAGACCCAGTACTTC
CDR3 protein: CASSLPQVAYQETQYF

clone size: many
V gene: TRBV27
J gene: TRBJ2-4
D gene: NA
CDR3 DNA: TGTGCCAGCAGGGCTCTAGCCAAAAACATTCAGTACTTC
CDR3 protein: CASRALAKNIQYF

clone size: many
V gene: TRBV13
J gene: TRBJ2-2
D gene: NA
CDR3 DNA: TGTGCCAGCAGCTTATGGAGCGGGACAACCGGGGAGCTGTTTTTT
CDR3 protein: CASSLWSGTTGELFF

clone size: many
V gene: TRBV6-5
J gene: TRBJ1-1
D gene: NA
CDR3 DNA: TGTGCCAGCAGTTACACGCCCAGGAACACTGAAGCTTTCTTT
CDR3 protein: CASSYTPRNTEAFF

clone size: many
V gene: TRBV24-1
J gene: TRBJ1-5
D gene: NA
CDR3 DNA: TGTGCCACCAGTGATTTGAACAGCAATCAGCCCCAGCATTTT
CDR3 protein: CATSDLNSNQPQHF

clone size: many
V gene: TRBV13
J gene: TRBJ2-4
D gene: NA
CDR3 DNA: TGTGCCAGCAGCTTAGGTGGGGTACGGAACATTCAGTACTTC
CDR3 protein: CASSLGGVRNIQYF

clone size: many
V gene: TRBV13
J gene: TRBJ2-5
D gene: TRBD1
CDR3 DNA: TGTGCCAGCAGCTCCAGGGGGGACAGGGCAGAGACCCAGTACTTC
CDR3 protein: CASSSRGDRAETQYF

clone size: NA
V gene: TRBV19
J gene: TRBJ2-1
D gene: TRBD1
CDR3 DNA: TGTGCCAGCAGCCCGACAGGGAAGTATGAGCAGTTCTTC
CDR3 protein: CASSPTGKYEQFF

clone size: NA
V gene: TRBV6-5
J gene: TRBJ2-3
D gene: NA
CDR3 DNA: TGTGCCAGCAGTTACCTAACCGGGGATACGCAGTATTTT
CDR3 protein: CASSYLTGDTQYF

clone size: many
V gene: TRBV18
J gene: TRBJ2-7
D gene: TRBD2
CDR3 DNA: TGTGCCAGCTCATCACTGACTAGCGGGATGGACGAGCAGTACTTC
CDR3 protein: CASSSLTSGMDEQYF

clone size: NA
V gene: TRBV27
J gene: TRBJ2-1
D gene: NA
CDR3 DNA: TGTGCCAGCAGTTTATCGATCCCGAAGACAGGTAGTAAGTTCTTC
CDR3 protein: CASSLSIPKTGSKFF

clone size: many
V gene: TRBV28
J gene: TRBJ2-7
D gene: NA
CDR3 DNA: TGTGCCAGCAGTATCCTGACTCCATCGGGGCAGTACTTC
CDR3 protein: CASSILTPSGQYF

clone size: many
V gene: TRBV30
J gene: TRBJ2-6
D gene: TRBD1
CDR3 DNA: TGTGCCTGGAGTAGAACAGGGGGCGATGGGGCCAACGTCCTGACTTTC
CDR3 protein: CAWSRTGGDGANVLTF

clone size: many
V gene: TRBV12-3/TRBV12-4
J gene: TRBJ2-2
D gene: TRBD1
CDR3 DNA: TGTGCCAGCAGTTCCGTGGGCGACAGGGGGCGTACCGGGGAGCTGTTTTTT
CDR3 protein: CASSSVGDRGRTGELFF

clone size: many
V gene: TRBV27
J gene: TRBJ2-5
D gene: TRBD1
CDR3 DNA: TGTGCCAGCAGTTCCCTTGGACAGGGGGCCCTATTAGCGCAAGAGACCCAGTACTTC
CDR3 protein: CASSSLGQGALLAQETQYF

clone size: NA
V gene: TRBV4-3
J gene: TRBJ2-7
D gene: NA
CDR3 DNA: TGCGCCAGCAGCCAAGAGGCTAGGCAGTACGAGCAGTACTTC
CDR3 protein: CASSQEARQYEQYF

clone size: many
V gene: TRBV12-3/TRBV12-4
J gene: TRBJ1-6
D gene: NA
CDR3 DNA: TGTGCCAGCAGTGGACTACAGGGTAGGGGAAAATCACCCCTCCACTTT
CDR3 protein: CASSGLQGRGKSPLHF

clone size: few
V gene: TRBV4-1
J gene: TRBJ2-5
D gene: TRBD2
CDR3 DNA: TGCGCCAGCAGCCAAGATGCGGGAGGAAGCGAGACCCAGTACTTC
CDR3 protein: CASSQDAGGSETQYF

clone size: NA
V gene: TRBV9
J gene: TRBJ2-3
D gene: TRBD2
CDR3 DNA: TGTGCCAGCAGCCTAAGACTAGCGGGTGGGGGAATGGATACGCAGTATTTT
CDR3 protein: CASSLRLAGGGMDTQYF

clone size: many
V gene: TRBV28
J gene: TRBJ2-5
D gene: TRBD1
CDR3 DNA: TGTGCCAGCAGTCCCCGGACAGGGCCCCAAGAGACCCAGTACTTC
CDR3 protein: CASSPRTGPQETQYF

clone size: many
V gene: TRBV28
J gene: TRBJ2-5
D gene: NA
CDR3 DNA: TGTGCCAGCAGGTCTCGGGTTAAAGAGACCCAGTACTTC
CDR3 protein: CASRSRVKETQYF

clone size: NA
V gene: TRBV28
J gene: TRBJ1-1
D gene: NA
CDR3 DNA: TGTGCCAGCAGCCTGGGACTAGCGGGAGGAGCGAACACCGGGGGGAACACTGAAGCTTTCTTT
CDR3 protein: CASSLGLAGGANTGGNTEAFF